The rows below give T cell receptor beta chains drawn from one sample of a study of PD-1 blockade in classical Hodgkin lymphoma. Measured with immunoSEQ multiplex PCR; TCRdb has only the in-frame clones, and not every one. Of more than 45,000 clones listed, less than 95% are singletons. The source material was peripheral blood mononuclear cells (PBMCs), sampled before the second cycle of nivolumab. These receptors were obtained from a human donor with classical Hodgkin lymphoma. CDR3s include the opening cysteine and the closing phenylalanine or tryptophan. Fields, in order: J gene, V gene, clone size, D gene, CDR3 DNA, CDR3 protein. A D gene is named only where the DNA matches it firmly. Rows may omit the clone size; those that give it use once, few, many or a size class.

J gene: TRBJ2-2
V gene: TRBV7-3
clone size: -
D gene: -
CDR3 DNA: TGTGCCAGCAGCTTAATGCTAGTAGGCACCGGGGAGCTGTTTTTT
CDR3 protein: CASSLMLVGTGELFF

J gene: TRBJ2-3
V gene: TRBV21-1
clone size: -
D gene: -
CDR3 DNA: TGTGCCAGCAGCGCCCGACTCCCCACAGATACGCAGTATTTT
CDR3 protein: CASSARLPTDTQYF

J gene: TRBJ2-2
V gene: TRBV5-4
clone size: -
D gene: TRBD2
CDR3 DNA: TGTGCCAGCAGCCCAGGGACTAGCGGGAGCCCCCCTGCCGGGGAGCTGTTTTTT
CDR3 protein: CASSPGTSGSPPAGELFF

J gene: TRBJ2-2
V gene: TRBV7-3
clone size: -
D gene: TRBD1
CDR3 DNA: TGTGCCAGCAGCCTGGGACAGCCTCAGGGGGAGCTGTTTTTT
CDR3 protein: CASSLGQPQGELFF

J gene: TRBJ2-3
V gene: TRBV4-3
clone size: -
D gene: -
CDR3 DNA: TGCGCCAGCAGCCAAACCCCCCAGGACCCTTTTTATATGGATACGCAGTATTTT
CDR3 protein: CASSQTPQDPFYMDTQYF

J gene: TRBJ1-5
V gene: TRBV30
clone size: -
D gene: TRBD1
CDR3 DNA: TGTGCCTGGAGTGACAGGGGTCAGCCCCAGCATTTT
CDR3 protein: CAWSDRGQPQHF

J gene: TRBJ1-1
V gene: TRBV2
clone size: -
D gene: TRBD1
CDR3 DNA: TGTGCCAGCAGCCGAGGGACAGGGTTGTTGAACACTGAAGCTTTCTTT
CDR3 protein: CASSRGTGLLNTEAFF

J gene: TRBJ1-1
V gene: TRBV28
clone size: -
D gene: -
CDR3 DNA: TGTGCCAGCAGTGTTCCCGGGACATTGAACACTGAAGCTTTCTTT
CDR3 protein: CASSVPGTLNTEAFF

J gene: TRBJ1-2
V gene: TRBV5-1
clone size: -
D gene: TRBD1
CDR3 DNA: TGCGCCAGCAGCTTTCGCACAGGGGACGGCTACACCTTC
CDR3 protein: CASSFRTGDGYTF

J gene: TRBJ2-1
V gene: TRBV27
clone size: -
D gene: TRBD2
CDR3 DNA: TGTGCCAGCAGCCACGGACTAGCGGCTAACAATGAGCAGTTCTTC
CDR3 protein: CASSHGLAANNEQFF

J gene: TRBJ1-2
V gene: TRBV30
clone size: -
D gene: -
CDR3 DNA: TGTGCCGCTCCAGGGACATCCAAGGTGGGCTACACCTTC
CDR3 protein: CAAPGTSKVGYTF

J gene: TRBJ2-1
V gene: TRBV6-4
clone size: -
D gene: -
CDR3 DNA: TGTGCCAGCAGTGTAACCTTTTTGACATACAATGAGCAGTTCTTC
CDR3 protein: CASSVTFLTYNEQFF

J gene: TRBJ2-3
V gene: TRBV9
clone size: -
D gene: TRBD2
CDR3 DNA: TGTGCCAGCAGCGGAGCGGGAGCGGCAGATACGCAGTATTTT
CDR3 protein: CASSGAGAADTQYF

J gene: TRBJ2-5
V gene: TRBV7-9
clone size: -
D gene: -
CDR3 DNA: TGTGCCAGCAGCTTGGCCAGGGCTGAGACCCAGTACTTC
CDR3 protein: CASSLARAETQYF

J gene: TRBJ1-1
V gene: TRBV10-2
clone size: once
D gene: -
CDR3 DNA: TGCGCCAGCAGTGTACAGTTTGACACTGAAGCTTTCTTT
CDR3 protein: CASSVQFDTEAFF

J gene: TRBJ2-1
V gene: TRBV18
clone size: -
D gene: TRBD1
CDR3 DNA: TGTGCCAGCTCCTTAGGGACAGGGCACTACAATGAGCAGTTCTTC
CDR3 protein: CASSLGTGHYNEQFF

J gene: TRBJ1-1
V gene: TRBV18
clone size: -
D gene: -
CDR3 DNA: TGTGCCAGCTCACCACCGAGGGGGGGTGGGGACACTGAAGCTTTCTTT
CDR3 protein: CASSPPRGGGDTEAFF

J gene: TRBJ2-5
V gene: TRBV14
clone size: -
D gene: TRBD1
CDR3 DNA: TGTGCCAGCAGCTCTCTTCTCGGACAGGGGCCCAACCCGCAAGACGAGACCCAGTACTTC
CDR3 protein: CASSSLLGQGPNPQDETQYF

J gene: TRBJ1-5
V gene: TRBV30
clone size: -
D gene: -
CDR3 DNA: TGTGCCTGGAGTACCTGGGACAATCAGCCCCAGCATTTT
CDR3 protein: CAWSTWDNQPQHF

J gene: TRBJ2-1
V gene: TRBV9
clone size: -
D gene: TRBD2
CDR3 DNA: TGTGCCAGCAGCTCCCCTGGCGGGAGCAATGAGCAGTTCTTC
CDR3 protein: CASSSPGGSNEQFF

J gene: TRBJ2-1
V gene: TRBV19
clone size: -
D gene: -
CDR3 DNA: TGTGCCAGTAGTATATGGGCCAGCCACTCCTACAATGAGCAGTTCTTC
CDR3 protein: CASSIWASHSYNEQFF

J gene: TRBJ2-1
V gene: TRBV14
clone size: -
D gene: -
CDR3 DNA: TGTGCCAGCAGCCAAGCTAGTGCTATCCCCTACAATGAGCAGTTCTTC
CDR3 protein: CASSQASAIPYNEQFF

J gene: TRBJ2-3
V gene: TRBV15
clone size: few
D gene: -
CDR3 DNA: TGTGCCACCAGCAGGGCCAGGGGGAGGGGCGCAGATACGCAGTATTTT
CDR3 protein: CATSRARGRGADTQYF

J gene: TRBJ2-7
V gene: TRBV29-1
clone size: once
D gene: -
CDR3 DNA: TGCAGCGTTGATCCGGGAGAGGGATCCTACGAGCAGTACTTC
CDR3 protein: CSVDPGEGSYEQYF

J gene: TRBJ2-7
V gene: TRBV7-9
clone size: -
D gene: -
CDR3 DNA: TGTGCCGGAGGGGGACAATACGAGCAGTACTTC
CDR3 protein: CAGGGQYEQYF

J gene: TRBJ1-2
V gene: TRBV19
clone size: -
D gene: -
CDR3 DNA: TGTGCCAGTAGTCGCGACAACTATGGCTACACCTTC
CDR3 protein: CASSRDNYGYTF

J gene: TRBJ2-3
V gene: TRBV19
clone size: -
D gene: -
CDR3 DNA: TGTGCCAGTAGTATAGGGGGCACAGATACGCAGTATTTT
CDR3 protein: CASSIGGTDTQYF

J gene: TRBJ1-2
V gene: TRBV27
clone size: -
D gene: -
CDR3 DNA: TGTGCCAGCAGTTTATCGTGGGGGGTCGGCTACACCTTC
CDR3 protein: CASSLSWGVGYTF

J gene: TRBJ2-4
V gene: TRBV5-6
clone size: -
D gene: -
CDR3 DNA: TGTGCCAGCAGCTGGGGGAAGGCCAAAAACATTCAGTACTTC
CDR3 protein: CASSWGKAKNIQYF

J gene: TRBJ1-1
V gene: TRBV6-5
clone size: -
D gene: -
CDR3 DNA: TGTGCCAGCAGTGAGGGACCTAGGGAGACTGAAGCTTTCTTT
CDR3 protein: CASSEGPRETEAFF

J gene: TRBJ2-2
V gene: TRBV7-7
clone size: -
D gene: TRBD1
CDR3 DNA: TGTGCCAGCAGCCCGGACAGGGTTACCGGGGAGCTGTTTTTT
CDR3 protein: CASSPDRVTGELFF

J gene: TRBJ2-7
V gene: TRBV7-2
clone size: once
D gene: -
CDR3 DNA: TGTGCCAGCAGCTTAGTGTCCTACGAGCAGTACTTC
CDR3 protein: CASSLVSYEQYF

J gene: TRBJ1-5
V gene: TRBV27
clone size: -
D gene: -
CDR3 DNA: TGTGCCAGCAGTTTAGGAGGGCCGAGCAATCAGCCCCAGCATTTT
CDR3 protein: CASSLGGPSNQPQHF

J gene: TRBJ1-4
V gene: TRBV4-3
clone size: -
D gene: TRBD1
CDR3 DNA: TGCGCCAGCAGCCCCACGGGACAGGCGCCGTTAGACCTGTTTTTT
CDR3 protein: CASSPTGQAPLDLFF

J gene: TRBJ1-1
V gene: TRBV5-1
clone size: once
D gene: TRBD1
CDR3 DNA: TGCGCCAGCAGCTTGAGACAGGGGAGAGATTGGAACACTGAAGCTTTCTTT
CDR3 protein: CASSLRQGRDWNTEAFF

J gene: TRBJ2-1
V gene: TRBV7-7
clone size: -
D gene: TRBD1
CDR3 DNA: TGTGCCAGCAGCCTACAGGGACAGAATGAGCAGTTCTTC
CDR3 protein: CASSLQGQNEQFF

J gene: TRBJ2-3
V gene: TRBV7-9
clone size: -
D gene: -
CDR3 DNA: TGTGCCAGCAGCTTAGAGTTTGGTCAGGCTCCTATTAGCGATACGCAGTATTTT
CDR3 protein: CASSLEFGQAPISDTQYF

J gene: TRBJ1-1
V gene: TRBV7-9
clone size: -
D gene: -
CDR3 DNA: TGTGCCAGCAGCTCTAATGACAAATTGAACACTGAAGCTTTCTTT
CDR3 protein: CASSSNDKLNTEAFF

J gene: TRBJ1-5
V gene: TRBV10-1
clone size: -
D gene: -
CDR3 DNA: TGCGCCAGCAGTGAGTGCCTCTCCCCGGGCAATCAGCCCCAGCATTTT
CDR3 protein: CASSECLSPGNQPQHF

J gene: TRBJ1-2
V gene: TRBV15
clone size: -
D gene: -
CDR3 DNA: TGTGCCACCAGCAGCACCAGGGGAGGGTATGGCTACACCTTC
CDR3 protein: CATSSTRGGYGYTF

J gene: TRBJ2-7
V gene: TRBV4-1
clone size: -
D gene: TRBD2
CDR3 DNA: TGCGCCAGCAGCCAAGAGGGGGCGGGACTAGGTACCTACGAGCAGTACTTC
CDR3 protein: CASSQEGAGLGTYEQYF

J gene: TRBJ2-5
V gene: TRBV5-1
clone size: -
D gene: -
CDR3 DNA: TGCGCCAGCAGCCTGGAGGGGGACAATCAAGAGACCCAGTACTTC
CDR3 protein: CASSLEGDNQETQYF

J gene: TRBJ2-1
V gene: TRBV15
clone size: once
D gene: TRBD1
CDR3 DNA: TGTGCCACCAGCTCACCATTAAGGGGGACAGGGAATTACAATGAGCAGTTCTTC
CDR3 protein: CATSSPLRGTGNYNEQFF

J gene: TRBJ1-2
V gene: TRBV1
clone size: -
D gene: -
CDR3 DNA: TGCACCAGCAGCCCGCCTAAGGCAGGGACCAGCTATGGCTACACCTTC
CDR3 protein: CTSSPPKAGTSYGYTF

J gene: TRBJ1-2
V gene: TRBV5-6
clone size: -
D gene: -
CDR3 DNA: TGTGCCAGCAGCTTGGAGGCAGCGATTGACTATGGCTACACCTTC
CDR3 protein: CASSLEAAIDYGYTF

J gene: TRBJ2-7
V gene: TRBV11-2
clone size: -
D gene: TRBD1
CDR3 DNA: TGTGCCAGCAGCTCCCGGACAGGTCCCTACGAGCAGTACTTC
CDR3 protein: CASSSRTGPYEQYF

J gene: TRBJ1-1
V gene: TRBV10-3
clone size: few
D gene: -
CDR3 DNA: TGTGCCATCAGTGGGTACCCCGGGAGGACTGAAGCTTTCTTT
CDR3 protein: CAISGYPGRTEAFF

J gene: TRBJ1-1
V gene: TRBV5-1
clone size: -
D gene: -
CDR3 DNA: TGCGCCAGCAGCTTGTCGGGAGGCACTGAAGCTTTCTTT
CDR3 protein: CASSLSGGTEAFF

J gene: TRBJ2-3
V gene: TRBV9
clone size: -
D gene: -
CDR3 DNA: TGTGCCAGCAGCGTAGGGCGGGCCAGCACAGATACGCAGTATTTT
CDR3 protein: CASSVGRASTDTQYF

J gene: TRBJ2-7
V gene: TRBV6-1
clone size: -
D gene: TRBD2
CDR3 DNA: TGTGCCAGCAGTGGACTTAGCGGGGGGCGCTCCTACGAGCAGTACTTC
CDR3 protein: CASSGLSGGRSYEQYF

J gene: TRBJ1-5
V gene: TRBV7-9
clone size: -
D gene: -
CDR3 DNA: TGTGCCAGCACCCAGTATAGCAATCAGCCCCAGCATTTT
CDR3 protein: CASTQYSNQPQHF

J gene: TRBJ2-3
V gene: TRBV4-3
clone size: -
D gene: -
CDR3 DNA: TGCGCCAGCAGCCAAAGGGTTACAGATACGCAGTATTTT
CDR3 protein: CASSQRVTDTQYF

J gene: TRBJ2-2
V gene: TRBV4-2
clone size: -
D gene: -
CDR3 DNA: TGTGCCAGCAGCCAAGGGTATAGCGCCGGGGAGCTGTTTTTT
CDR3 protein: CASSQGYSAGELFF

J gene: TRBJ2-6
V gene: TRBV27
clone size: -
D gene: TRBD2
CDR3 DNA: TGTGCCAGCAGCCCAGGACTAGCGGGGGGGGCCCCCTCTGGGGCCAACGTCCTGACTTTC
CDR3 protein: CASSPGLAGGAPSGANVLTF

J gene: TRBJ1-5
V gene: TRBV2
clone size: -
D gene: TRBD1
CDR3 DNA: TGTGCCAGCAAGGGAGGGGACAGGGCTTATAGCAATCAGCCCCAGCATTTT
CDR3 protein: CASKGGDRAYSNQPQHF